This record concerns one T cell receptor (beta chain) sequence. The source of the sample is a study of blood T cell repertoires in COVID-19. Germline loops: CDR1 SGHRS, CDR2 YFSETQ. Trimming at V came to 4 bases and at J to 3 bases, leaving 8 bases not matched to a gene. This CDR3 is built from 16 residues. Using immunoSEQ multiplex PCR, the repertoire was profiled, and TCRdb retains in-frame clones only, with some absent. The table includes around 170,000 clones, approximately 86% detected once. The TCR sequence derives from a man in his fifties with active or convalescent COVID-19. The sample comprised peripheral blood. V is TRBV5-1 and J is TRBJ1-2; TRBD1 aligns across 11 bases. The chain's CDR3 is CASSVTGTGGDYGYTF. CDR3 in DNA: TGCGCCAGCAGCGTCACCGGGACAGGGGGGGACTATGGCTACACCTTC.